This T cell receptor (beta chain) was recorded in a study of human T cells and chemical hapten exposure. Overall study: DPC (0.01%) was patch tested on the upper back and read at 6 days. Alopecia areata, totalis or universalis affected patients who were mostly female.

Individual cDNA molecules (in the library) carried attached unique molecular identifiers. A single record per CDR3 protein comes from TCRdb applying MiXCR to the RACE reads. The sample yields approximately 120,000 distinct CDR3 sequences, roughly 9% seen once. Time point: patch test 2, 6 weeks after DPC sensitization. The treatment was: therapeutic diphenylcyclopropenone sensitization with weekly scalp DPC. Blood sampling preceded each patch test application. The CDR3 sequence is 15 residues long. With 5 bases removed from V and 0 bases from J, the gap between germline ends came to 13 bases. CDR1 is SGHTA and CDR2 is FQGNSA in the germline V gene. This clonotype appeared a few times.

This TCR derives from a woman aged 40 to 50 with alopecia areata. Some clones in this sample may be carry-over from other donors' samples. The sample was whole blood, taken in connection with sensitization to the hapten diphenylcyclopropenone (DPC). The chain links TRBV7-2 to TRBJ1-1; D is undetermined. Here the CDR3 reads CASSPGLTLNTEAFF. The DNA of the CDR3 is TGTGCCAGCAGCCCCGGACTGACCCTGAACACTGAAGCTTTCTTT. The full variable domain, rest sourced from reference TRBV7-2 and TRBJ1-1, is GAGVSQSPSNKVTEKGKDVELRCDPISGHTALYWYRQSLGQGLEFLIYFQGNSAPDKSGLPSDRFSAERTGGSVSTLTIQRTQQEDSAVYLCASSPGLTLNTEAFFGQGTRLTVV.